This T cell receptor (beta chain) derives from a study of cytomegalovirus exposure and HLA in healthy donors. Study-level information: Prior work identified 95 million to 120 million unique TCR beta sequences in some 180 million T cells. General study results and limits: Sequencing artifact likely explains a cluster of highly shared sequence variants.

In the PCR, 60 Vbeta and 13 Jbeta primers were used. TCRdb keeps only in-frame clones here, not all; method: immunoSEQ multiplex PCR. In the table there are about 170,000 clones, approximately 85% of which are singletons. This CDR3 is 16 amino acids long. The V gene end was trimmed by 0 bases and the J gene end by 10 bases; junction bases not matched to a gene: 9. Germline V gene data show CDR1 as LGHNA and CDR2 as YSLEER. Turning to this clone: Its antigen is undetermined.

Material for sequencing was PBMCs. The TCR originated in a man younger than 40 in good health and CMV-seropositive. The chain is built from TRBV4-3 and TRBJ1-4, with 9 positions matching TRBD1. The CDR3 sequence is CASSQEGGTGRGKLFF. CDR3 bases: TGCGCCAGCAGCCAAGAGGGGGGGACAGGGCGGGGAAAACTGTTTTTT.